The TCR beta chain under discussion was sequenced for a study of PD-L1 blockade in urothelial cancer (dated by TCRdb to 2016 to 2017). Background for the entire study: All patients started therapy around 2014 and received atezolizumab 1,200 mg intravenously every 3 weeks. About 85% of the roughly 29 patients were males with bladder-origin urothelial cancer, and about 65% of the roughly 30 reported a prior smoking history. An ECOG performance status of 0 or 1 was recorded for the patients, and 0 to 3 prior chemotherapy regimens had been received by the patients. Blood samples were analyzed at two time points: 3 weeks after treatment start (second dose) and 6 weeks after treatment start. Blood samples gave median yields of around 150,000 T cells and 82,636 unique TCRs, along with a median clonality of 0.080. The study was an exploratory multi-omic analysis of somatic, immune and clinical correlates of response to PD-L1 blockade with atezolizumab in urothelial cancer. Pretreatment tumor samples and matched peripheral blood, collected serially before and after atezolizumab treatment, underwent TCR sequencing. Progression-free survival longer than 6 months counted as durable clinical benefit, and TCR features were additionally tested against both progression-free and overall survival. Whole exome sequencing and RNA sequencing of pretreatment tumors were performed alongside TCR sequencing in the same patients. Nine patients achieved durable clinical benefit and 20 did not. Pretreatment blood TCR-seq was available for around 29 patients, at least one posttreatment blood collection was obtained for approximately 25 patients, and tumor TCR-seq was available for approximately 25 patients.

Synthetic TCR analog templates were spiked into each PCR so that absolute template abundance could be estimated from read counts. Using the immunoSEQ assay, TCRbeta CDR3 regions were amplified from genomic DNA with bias-controlled V and J gene primers. Rearranged TCRbeta segments were sequenced at approximately 20X coverage. The authors processed their data as follows. Clustering was used to correct sequencing errors, and CDR3s were annotated against IMGT so that V, D and J genes could be assigned. Out-of-frame and stop-codon sequences were excluded, and only productive TCRbeta rearrangements were used in downstream analyses. To compute clonality, Shannon entropy was normalized by the log of the number of unique productive sequences and then subtracted from one. Clones differing between time points or between blood and tumor were identified using Fisher's exact test with Benjamini-Hochberg correction, with an adjusted p below 0.01 applied as the threshold. TCRdb obtained this table from immuneACCESS and retained in-frame rearrangements with V and J assigned. These tables miss some clones; where compared with another copy, unresolved V genes account for less than half of the shortfall, and the remainder is unexplained. V, J and clone size are taken as reported in that table, and D and trimming were inferred from the DNA itself. This sample comprises more than 35,000 clones, about four fifths of them detected only once. Of the sample, under 4% is held by the ten largest clones.

The cohort comprised around 31 patients with locally advanced or metastatic urothelial carcinoma treated at Memorial Sloan Kettering on a trial protocol. Peripheral blood mononuclear cells were collected pretreatment and during treatment, at between 1 and 8 total time points per patient. The Qiagen DNeasy Blood extraction kit was used to purify genomic DNA from total PBMCs and from tumor samples. PBMCs were collected pretreatment and during treatment, and were isolated and stored as previously described. A note on this clone: Its antigen is not yet known. The record has no base qualities; no much larger clone is one base away.

CDR1 is given as SGHNT and CDR2 as YYREEE, both from the germline V gene (reference sequence). V has 4 bases trimmed and J has 4 bases trimmed; junction bases matching no gene number 5. Reading from cysteine to phenylalanine, the CDR3 counts 14 amino acids. The only DNA kept is the CDR3, 42 bases in frame from the first base. What the study reported, not specific to this receptor: A pretreatment peripheral blood TCR clonality below the median was linked to improved progression-free and overall survival. Because the sample size was small (n = 29) and many of the analyses were exploratory, the results are meant to be hypothesis-generating. Greater expansion of tumor-associated TCR clones in peripheral blood 3 weeks after the start of treatment was observed in patients with durable benefit (n of about 21, p = 0.022).

The sample in question was PBMCs, obtained around atezolizumab (anti-PD-L1) treatment. Recombination linked TRBV5-4 to TRBJ1-3; TRBD1 lines up with 7 middle nucleotides. The sequence was collected from a man aged 65-85 years with urothelial cancer. The CDR3 region: CASSETGPGNTIYF. The sequenced DNA: TGTGCCAGCAGCGAGACAGGGCCCGGAAACACCATATATTTT.